A selection of T cell receptor beta chains follows, all from one sample in a study of shared clonotypes between healthy human individuals. Only in-frame clones appear in the TCRdb table, and some are missing; sequencing was by immunoSEQ multiplex PCR. The data show about 2 million clones, 85% to 95% seen once. Sequencing used naive CD4+ T cells sorted from blood. The receptor set was obtained from a man younger than 30 in good health. Each CDR3 is given with its conserved first and last residue. D genes are given only for firm matches. For some rows the clone size is stated as once, few or many, or as a class when expanded; others skip it.

TRBV6-5,TRBJ1-1,-,-,CASRSRQMNTEAFF,TGTGCCAGCAGATCTCGACAGATGAACACTGAAGCTTTCTTT
TRBV5-1,TRBJ2-3,-,once,CASSRIQGSDTQYF,TGCGCCAGCAGCCGGATACAGGGTTCAGATACGCAGTATTTT
TRBV11-2,TRBJ2-7,-,-,CASSLVVGGSYEQYF,TGTGCCAGCAGCTTAGTTGTCGGGGGCTCCTACGAGCAGTACTTC
TRBV4-1,TRBJ2-3,-,once,CASSQVRWTDTQYF,TGCGCCAGCAGCCAAGTTCGATGGACAGATACGCAGTATTTT
TRBV9,TRBJ2-7,TRBD2,once,CASSMGGLAYEQYF,TGTGCCAGCAGCATGGGCGGACTAGCTTACGAGCAGTACTTC
TRBV6-1,TRBJ2-1,TRBD2,-,CASYQREGRYEQFF,TGTGCCAGCTACCAGCGGGAGGGCCGATATGAGCAGTTCTTC
TRBV28,TRBJ2-1,-,-,CATAGTANLYNEQFF,TGTGCCACGGCGGGGACAGCGAATTTATACAATGAGCAGTTCTTC
TRBV10-1,TRBJ1-6,-,-,CASSESRGLSSPLHF,TGCGCCAGCAGTGAGTCCCGTGGTCTGAGTTCACCCCTCCACTTT
TRBV27,TRBJ2-7,TRBD1,-,CASSYRDSGFYEQYF,TGTGCCAGCAGCTACCGGGACAGTGGCTTCTACGAGCAGTACTTC
TRBV5-1,TRBJ2-6,-,-,CASRPHVSGANVLTF,TGCGCCAGCAGGCCCCACGTATCTGGGGCCAACGTCCTGACTTTC
TRBV27,TRBJ2-2,-,-,CASSPRGTLNTGELFF,TGTGCCAGCAGTCCCCGGGGGACATTGAACACCGGGGAGCTGTTTTTT
TRBV9,TRBJ1-2,-,-,CASSVEANYGYTF,TGTGCCAGCAGCGTAGAAGCTAACTATGGCTACACCTTC
TRBV5-4,TRBJ2-3,-,-,CASSLELAYTDTQYF,TGTGCCAGCAGCTTGGAACTAGCTTACACAGATACGCAGTATTTT
TRBV7-8,TRBJ1-5,-,-,CASSLALEQPQHF,TGTGCCAGCAGCTTAGCGCTCGAACAGCCCCAGCATTTT
TRBV15,TRBJ1-3,-,once,CATSLDSLSGNTIYF,TGTGCCACCAGCCTGGACAGCCTCTCTGGAAACACCATATATTTT
TRBV19,TRBJ2-7,-,-,CASSMNNYEQYF,TGTGCCAGTAGTATGAACAACTACGAGCAGTACTTC
TRBV11-3,TRBJ2-2,TRBD1,-,CASGRGGQGKVFGELFF,TGTGCCAGCGGACGTGGGGGACAGGGGAAAGTGTTTGGGGAGCTGTTTTTT
TRBV10-3,TRBJ1-5,-,-,CAISESRQDNQPQHF,TGTGCCATCAGTGAGTCGCGGCAGGACAATCAGCCCCAGCATTTT
TRBV7-9,TRBJ2-1,TRBD1,-,CASSIQGVVRNEQFF,TGTGCCAGCAGTATACAGGGGGTGGTTCGCAATGAGCAGTTCTTC
TRBV18,TRBJ1-2,-,-,CASSPDTGTSGYTF,TGTGCCAGCTCCCCGGACACCGGGACTTCTGGCTACACCTTC
TRBV25-1,TRBJ2-5,TRBD2,-,CASSVSGGSQETQYF,TGTGCCAGCAGTGTTAGCGGGGGTTCACAAGAGACCCAGTACTTC
TRBV6-1,TRBJ2-5,TRBD1,-,CASSEGQVLAQYF,TGTGCCAGCAGTGAGGGACAGGTTCTTGCCCAGTACTTC